These 3 T cell receptor beta chains were sequenced from one sample in a study of vaccination effects on CD4 cells after COVID-19. No antigen has been assigned to these receptors. Antigen-specific CD4+ T cell clonotypes were called by their expansion after viral peptide-pool culture in ViraFEST. CD4+ T cells were isolated after around ten days of culture. Of the BNT162b2 and mRNA-1273 vaccines, participants received two doses of one or the other. Method: immunoSEQ multiplex PCR; TCRdb's copy keeps in-frame clones and lacks some. This sample has about 50,000 clones, with nearly 75% found just once. Sequencing used CD4+ T cells from PBMCs cultured with HCoV-OC43 spike peptides, obtained after COVID-19 vaccination. This sample's subset: HCoV-OC43 spike overlapping peptide pool stimulation. These receptors all come from a human donor who received a COVID-19 vaccine.

The CDR3 protein is CASSLRTGGYEQYF. The CDR3 DNA sequence: TGCGCCAGCAGCTTGCGCACAGGGGGTTACGAGCAGTACTTC. The chain uses TRBV5-1 and TRBJ2-7, with 8 bases identical to TRBD1. The CDR3 has 14 amino acids. Germline assignment: CDR1 SGHRS and CDR2 YFSETQ. After removal of 1 base from V and 4 bases from J, the junction contained 4 bases not matched to a gene.

CDR3 nucleotides: TGCAGCGTCGTAGCGGGAGGGAACAACAATGAGCAGTTCTTC. Translation: CSVVAGGNNNEQFF. The chain uses TRBV29-1 and TRBJ2-1; 11 nucleotides match TRBD2. The CDR3 consists of 14 residues. The ends lost 6 bases at V and 5 bases at J; junction bases unmatched: 6. The germline CDR1 and CDR2 sequences are SQVTM and ANQGSEA.

The chain recombines TRBV30 with TRBJ2-5, with 12 bases that match TRBD2. Germline CDR1 reads GTSNPN; CDR2 reads SVGIG (reference sequence). The J segment lost 8 bases and the V segment lost 7 bases, leaving 11 bases of the junction unmatched. This CDR3 has 14 amino acids. CDR3 DNA: TGTGCCTACAACCTCGGACTAGCGGGGTACACCCAGTACTTC. As protein: CAYNLGLAGYTQYF.